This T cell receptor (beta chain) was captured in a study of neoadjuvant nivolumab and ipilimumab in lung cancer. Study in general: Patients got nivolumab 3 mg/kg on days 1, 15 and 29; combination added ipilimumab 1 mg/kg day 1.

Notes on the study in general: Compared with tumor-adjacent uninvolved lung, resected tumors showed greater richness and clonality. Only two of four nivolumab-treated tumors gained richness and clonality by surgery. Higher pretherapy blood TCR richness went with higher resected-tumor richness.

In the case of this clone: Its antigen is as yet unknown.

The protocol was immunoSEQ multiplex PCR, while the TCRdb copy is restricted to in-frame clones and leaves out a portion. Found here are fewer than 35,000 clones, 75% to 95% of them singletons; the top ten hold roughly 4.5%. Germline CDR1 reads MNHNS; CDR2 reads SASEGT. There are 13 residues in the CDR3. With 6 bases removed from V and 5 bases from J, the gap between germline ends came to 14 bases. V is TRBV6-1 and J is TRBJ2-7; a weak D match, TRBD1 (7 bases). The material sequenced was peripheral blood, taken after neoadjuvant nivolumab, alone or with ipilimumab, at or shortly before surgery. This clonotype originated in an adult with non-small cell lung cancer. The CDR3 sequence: CASRIRGEDEQYF. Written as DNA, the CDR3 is TGTGCCAGCAGAATCAGGGGGGAGGACGAGCAGTACTTC.